This TCR beta chain was found in a study of T cell repertoires in cytomegalovirus infection (dated by TCRdb to the late 2010s). With respect to the entire study: The HLA type of each donor mattered for the analysis, because public TCR beta signatures pointed to carriage of CMV infection along with the matching HLA type. Overall results and qualifications from the work: Cumulative frequency of public TCR beta family members discriminated carriers of CMV infection plus the relevant HLA type in this cohort and an independent approximately 370-donor cohort. The ex vivo response was dominated by HLA-C-restricted CMV-specific TCR beta clonotypes, and the single most frequent clonotype in two of eight donors was supplied by these HLA-C-restricted clonotypes.

Instrument on record: Illumina HiSeq 1500. Clones were called with MiXCR by TCRdb after fastp trimmed the public reads at Q25, and only in-frame beta chains were retained. A single entry per CDR3 protein holds the most common genes and DNA from its merged rows. This sample is represented by roughly 45,000 distinct CDR3 sequences; roughly 22% of them were singletons. In total, the top ten clones hold approximately 17% of the sample. V and J lose 0 bases and 0 bases, and a span of 7 bases separates them. CDR1 and CDR2, looked up from the germline V gene, are SGDLS and YYNGEE. The CDR3, from cysteine to phenylalanine, totals 14 residues. Solely the CDR3 DNA is kept, with 42 bases framed from the first base. On this clonotype: Its specific antigen is unknown. Per-base quality was not reported, and no clone a single base away is much larger than it.

This TCR was recovered from a human donor in good health (CMV status not recorded). Some clones in this sample may be carry-over from other donors' samples. The sequencing input was PBMCs, sequenced either directly or after in vitro stimulation (not recorded which). The V and J genes are TRBV9 and TRBJ2-7; D gene: possibly TRBD2, on 5 matching bases. The DNA reads as follows: TGTGCCAGCAGCGTAGGAGGGAGCTCCTACGAGCAGTACTTC. Its translation is CASSVGGSSYEQYF.